The sequence of this TCR beta chain was determined in a study of blood T cell repertoires in COVID-19. At the level of the study: Specimens from acute and convalescent COVID-19 originated in the United States, Italy and Spain. T cells, B-cell-depleted T cells, or PBMCs supplied cDNA or gDNA.

In the original analysis: Estimation of nucleated cell counts was performed using reference gene primer amplification. Clones were read by immunoSEQ multiplex PCR, and TCRdb kept only the in-frame ones, dropping some. D and trimming were read from the DNA, whereas the V and J calls and clone size are those reported in that table. The profile shows some 77,000 clones, around 85% of them singletons. Trimming cost V 1 base and J 7 bases, with 14 bases left between them. This CDR3 spans 14 amino acids. Germline V gene sequence: CDR1 GTSNPN, CDR2 SVGIG (reference sequence). The chain links TRBV30 to TRBJ2-1; D might be TRBD2 (5 bases). The sample consisted of peripheral blood. The TCR originated in a man aged 25-45 years with acute or convalescent COVID-19. The chain's CDR3 is CAWSGPSLGNEQFF. CDR3 nucleotide sequence: TGTGCCTGGAGTGGGCCTAGCTTAGGGAATGAGCAGTTCTTC.